The 5 T cell receptor beta chains given below trace back to one sample, sequenced in a study of cytomegalovirus exposure and HLA in healthy donors. Measured with immunoSEQ multiplex PCR; TCRdb has only the in-frame clones, and not every one. The sample yields fewer than 100,000 clones, approximately 91% seen once. Input material: PBMCs. These receptors originate from a man aged 25-40 years in good health and CMV-seronegative.

The chain has TRBV2 and TRBJ1-1; the D gene is possibly TRBD1 (6 bases). V lost 6 bases and J 0 bases, leaving 8 bases between the germline ends. The CDR3 sequence is 13 residues long. CDR1 is SNHLY and CDR2 is FYNNEI in the germline V gene. CDR3 DNA: TGTGCCAGCAGAGGGGGTGTGAACACTGAAGCTTTCTTT. Amino acid sequence: CASRGGVNTEAFF.

This sequence joins TRBV27 and TRBJ2-3, with TRBD1 identical over 8 bases. CDR1 MNHEY and CDR2 SMNVEV come from the germline V gene (reference sequence). This CDR3 region has 16 residues. V was pared by 4 bases and J by 1 base, with 7 bases of the junction left unmatched. Here the CDR3 reads CASSSPQGAGTDTQYF. The DNA of the CDR3 is TGTGCCAGCAGTTCCCCCCAGGGGGCTGGCACAGATACGCAGTATTTT.

The V and J genes are TRBV19 and TRBJ2-7, with D perhaps TRBD1 (5 bases). This CDR3 region has 16 residues. Germline V gene sequence: CDR1 LNHDA, CDR2 SQIVND (reference sequence). Trimming cost V 6 bases and J 0 bases, with 18 bases left between them. Written as DNA, the CDR3 is TGTGCCAGTAGACCCCGGTGGACAATGAGCTCCTACGAGCAGTACTTC. Its translation: CASRPRWTMSSYEQYF.

The chain carries TRBV19 and TRBJ1-1; TRBD1 might be the D (6 bases). The CDR3 runs to 15 residues. The V end was cut by 3 bases, the J end by 6 bases, with 17 bases between. From germline, CDR1 is LNHDA and CDR2 SQIVND (reference sequence). The CDR3 coding sequence is TGTGCCAGTAGTATCAGGCAGACAGGCAAGGCTGAAGCTTTCTTT. Its translation is CASSIRQTGKAEAFF.

The V and J genes are TRBV28 and TRBJ2-1; D gene uncertain. Looked up from germline, CDR1 is MDHEN and CDR2 is SYDVKM. Trimming took 2 bases from V and 2 from J, leaving 7 bases between them. The CDR3 totals 14 residues. This CDR3 is CASSLEVAYNEQFF. The CDR3 DNA follows: TGTGCCAGCAGTTTAGAGGTGGCCTACAATGAGCAGTTCTTC.